This T cell receptor (beta chain) is drawn from a study of cytomegalovirus exposure and HLA in healthy donors. Whole-study results and caveats: Accurate prediction of most subjects' HLA-A and HLA-B alleles from TCR beta sequences was reported.

With respect to this clone: Its antigen is not known.

V lost 5 bases and J lost 0; bases outside the gene matches: 3. Germline V gene lookup returns CDR1 KGHSH and CDR2 LQKENI. CDR3 length equals 15 residues. PCR was performed using 60 Vbeta and 13 Jbeta primers. Original methodology: It was a later analysis that counted roughly 80 million unique TCR beta chains, of which about 10 million were shared. Using immunoSEQ multiplex PCR, the repertoire was profiled, and TCRdb retains in-frame clones only, with some absent. V and J calls and clone size follow that table, whereas D and trimming were derived from the DNA. The table has 130,000 to 150,000 clones, over 75% seen once.

The TCR comes from a man aged 25-45 years in good health and CMV-seronegative. Material: PBMCs. V is TRBV18 and J is TRBJ2-5, with TRBD2 identical over 10 bases. The CDR3 loop is CASSRAGGYQETQYF. Written as DNA, the CDR3 is TGTGCCAGCTCAAGAGCGGGGGGGTACCAAGAGACCCAGTACTTC.